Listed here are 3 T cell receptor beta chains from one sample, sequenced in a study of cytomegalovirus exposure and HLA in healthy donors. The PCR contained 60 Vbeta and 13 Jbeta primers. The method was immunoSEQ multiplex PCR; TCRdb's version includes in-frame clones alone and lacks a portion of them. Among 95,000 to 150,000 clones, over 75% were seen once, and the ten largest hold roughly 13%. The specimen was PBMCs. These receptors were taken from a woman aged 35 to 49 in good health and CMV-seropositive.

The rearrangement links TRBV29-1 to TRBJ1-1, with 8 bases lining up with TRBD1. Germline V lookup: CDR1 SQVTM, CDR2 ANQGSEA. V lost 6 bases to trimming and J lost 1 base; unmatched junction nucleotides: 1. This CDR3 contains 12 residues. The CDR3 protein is CSVGTGNTEAFF. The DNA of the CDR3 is TGCAGCGTCGGGACAGGGAACACTGAAGCTTTCTTT.

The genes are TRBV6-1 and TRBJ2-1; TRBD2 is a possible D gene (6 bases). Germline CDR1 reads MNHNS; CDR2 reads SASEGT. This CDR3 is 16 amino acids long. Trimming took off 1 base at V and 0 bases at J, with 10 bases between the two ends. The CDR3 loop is CASSEERASSYNEQFF. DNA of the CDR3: TGTGCCAGCAGTGAAGAGCGGGCTAGCTCCTACAATGAGCAGTTCTTC.

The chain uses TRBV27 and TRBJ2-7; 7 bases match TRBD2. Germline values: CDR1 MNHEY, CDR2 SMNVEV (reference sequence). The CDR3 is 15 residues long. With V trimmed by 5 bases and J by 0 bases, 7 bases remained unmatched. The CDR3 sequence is CASSEGGLSSYEQYF. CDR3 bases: TGTGCCAGCAGTGAGGGAGGGCTTAGCTCCTACGAGCAGTACTTC.